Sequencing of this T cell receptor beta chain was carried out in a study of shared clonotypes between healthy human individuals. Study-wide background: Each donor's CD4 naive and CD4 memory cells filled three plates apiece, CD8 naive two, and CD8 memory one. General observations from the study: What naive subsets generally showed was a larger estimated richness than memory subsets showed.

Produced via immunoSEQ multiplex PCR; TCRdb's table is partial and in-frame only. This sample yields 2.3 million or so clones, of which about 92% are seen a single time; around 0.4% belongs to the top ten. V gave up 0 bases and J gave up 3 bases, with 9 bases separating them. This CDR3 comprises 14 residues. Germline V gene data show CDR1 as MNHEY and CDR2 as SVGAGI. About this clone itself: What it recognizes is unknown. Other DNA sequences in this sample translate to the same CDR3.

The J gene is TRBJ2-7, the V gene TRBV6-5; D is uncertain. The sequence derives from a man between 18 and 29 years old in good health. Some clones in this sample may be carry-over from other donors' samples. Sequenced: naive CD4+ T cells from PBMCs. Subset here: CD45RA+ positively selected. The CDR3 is CASSYSGRNYEQYF. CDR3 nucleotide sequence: TGTGCCAGCAGTTACTCGGGCAGAAACTACGAGCAGTACTTC.